This T cell receptor (beta chain) was documented in a study of blood T cell repertoires in COVID-19. Study details: Sites across the United States, Italy and Spain contributed samples from acute and convalescent COVID-19. T cells, B-cell-depleted T cells, or PBMCs supplied cDNA or gDNA.

TCRdb's copy holds only in-frame clones and misses some; the assay was immunoSEQ multiplex PCR. The sample holds around 150,000 clones, roughly 80% seen once. Germline CDR1 SGHNT, CDR2 YENEEA. Trimming removed 7 bases from V and 7 bases from J, with 10 bases in between. The CDR3 spans 12 residues. Sequenced material: peripheral blood. V is TRBV11-3 and J is TRBJ2-2; no firm D call. The source of this sequence is a woman of 80 years or more with acute or convalescent COVID-19. CDR3 coding DNA: TGTGCCAGCAACCACTATGGCGGGGAGCTGTTTTTT. It specifies CASNHYGGELFF.